What follows are 27 T cell receptor beta chains derived from one specimen sequenced in a study of blood T cells in healthy people across ages. Through a sample-barcoded 5' primer and a J-beta primer mix, a second PCR was run for roughly 7 to 11 cycles. TCRdb fed the 5' RACE reads into MiXCR, producing one record per CDR3 protein. The sample has hundreds of thousands of distinct CDR3 sequences; 52% are singletons. The sequencing input was blood. The receptors here all came from a woman over 75 in good health.

The rearrangement uses TRBV20-1 and TRBJ2-7, with D perhaps TRBD2 (6 bases). V lost 5 bases and J lost 0, with 17 bases in between. CDR1 is DFQATT, CDR2 SNEGSKA, per germline (reference sequence). The CDR3 contains 15 residues. CDR3 region: CSASPVAGSSYEQYF. The CDR3 DNA reads TGCAGTGCTTCCCCCGTGGCGGGGAGCTCCTACGAGCAGTACTTC.

The chain has TRBV11-2 and TRBJ2-5; 9 nucleotides align to TRBD2. The germline V gene has CDR1 SGHAT and CDR2 FQNNGV. The V segment lost 1 base and the J segment 3 bases; nucleotides outside the gene matches: 3. CDR3 length equals 15 residues. CDR3 DNA: TGTGCCAGCAGCTTAGGCAGACTAGCGGAAGAGACCCAGTACTTC. Translating gives CASSLGRLAEETQYF.

This clonotype occurred a few times. The rearrangement joins TRBV6-1 to TRBJ2-7; 9 bases are shared with TRBD1. The CDR3 runs to 14 residues. CDR1 and CDR2 (germline): MNHNS, SASEGT. J gave up 5 bases and V 5 bases, and 7 bases lay outside the gene matches. CDR3 bases: TGTGCCAGCAGTAAGGGGACAGGGCGCAACGAGCAGTACTTC. Protein: CASSKGTGRNEQYF.

Concerning this clonotype: A clone one base away is much larger, so this may be a read error. The CDR3 loop is CASSLSGDPYERYF. In DNA, the CDR3 is TGTGCCAGCAGCCTCTCCGGGGATCCCTACGAGCGGTACTTC. The chain recombines TRBV9 with TRBJ2-4, with D possibly being TRBD2 (5 bases). The CDR3 is made up of 14 amino acids. V was pared by 4 bases and J by 15 bases, with 23 bases between. Per the germline V gene, CDR1 is SGDLS and CDR2 is YYNGEE.

The V gene is TRBV12-3 or TRBV12-4, the J gene TRBJ2-3, with TRBD1 as a possible D gene (6 bases). Trimming shortened V by 3 bases and J by 3 bases, and 19 bases separated the two germline ends. The CDR3 is 17 amino acids. This CDR3 is CASSFGSQGMITDTQYF. DNA for the CDR3: TGTGCCAGCAGTTTTGGGTCACAGGGCATGATAACAGATACGCAGTATTTT.

This clonotype was seen only a few times. The CDR3 DNA sequence: TGCAGTGCAAACAAGATAAAAGAGACCCAGTACTTC. Residues: CSANKIKETQYF. The chain joins TRBV29-1 to TRBJ2-5; D not resolved. Germline V lookup: CDR1 SQVTM, CDR2 ANQGSEA. This CDR3 region has 12 residues. Full variable domain (remainder filled in from reference TRBV29-1 and TRBJ2-5): SAVISQKPSRDICQRGTSLTIQCQVDSQVTMMFWYRQQPGQSLTLIATANQGSEATYESGFVIDKFPISRPNLTFSTLTVSNMSPEDSSIYLCSANKIKETQYFGPGTRLLVL.

This clonotype was seen more than once but under ten times. Given a much more abundant clone one base away, this may be a read error. The chain uses TRBV29-1 and TRBJ2-7; D gene uncertain. This CDR3 is built from 11 residues. Germline V gene data show CDR1 as SQVTM and CDR2 as ANQGSEA. The CDR3 sequence is CGVELGYEQYF. The CDR3 bases are TGCGGCGTTGAGTTGGGGTACGAGCAGTACTTC.

As to this clonotype: One end of the junction is discordant with germline, which a read error may explain. Here the CDR3 reads CASSQDRIIGTEGGELFF. CDR3 DNA sequence: TGTGCCAGCAGCCAAGATCGGATCATCGGGACCGAAGGAGGTGAGCTGTTCTTC. The rearrangement joins TRBV3-1 to TRBJ2-1; D tentatively reads TRBD1 or TRBD2 (5 bases each). CDR3 length: 18 amino acids. From germline, CDR1 is LGHDT and CDR2 YNNKEL (reference sequence).

Concerning this clonotype itself: The junction and the germline gene differ at one end; a read error may be behind it. The rearrangement joins TRBV30 to TRBJ2-1; D not certain. The CDR3 contains 15 residues. The germline V gene encodes CDR1 GTSNPN and CDR2 SVGIG (reference sequence). Here the CDR3 reads CTWSVGDVVYNEQFF. CDR3 DNA sequence: TGTACCTGGAGTGTAGGTGACGTGGTCTACAATGAGCAGTTCTTC.

The table lists this clonotype with many counts. CDR3: CSVGGTGGETQYF. CDR3 DNA: TGCAGCGTAGGAGGGACAGGAGGAGAGACCCAGTACTTC. The chain links TRBV29-1 to TRBJ2-5; the match to TRBD1 covers 8 bases. CDR3 length equals 13 residues. CDR1 is SQVTM, CDR2 ANQGSEA, per germline. With V trimmed by 6 bases and J by 4 bases, 7 bases remained unmatched.

For this clonotype: A much more abundant neighbour one base away suggests this may be a read error. The V call is TRBV7-3, the J call TRBJ2-5, with 7 bases identical to TRBD2. The closer fit of TRBJ2-1 to the DNA end suggests the J call may be wrong. Germline CDR1 and CDR2: SGHTA and FQGTGA. The CDR3 extends over 16 amino acids. CDR3 DNA sequence: TGTGCCAGCAGCTTAGCATCCGGTGCGGGAGCAGAGACCCAGTTCTTC. As protein: CASSLASGAGAETQFF.

A single count supports this clonotype. This rearrangement joins TRBV2 to TRBJ2-1; D may be TRBD2 (6 bases). The germline CDR1 and CDR2 sequences are SNHLY and FYNNEI. Between the trimmed V and J ends, which lost 8 bases and 9 bases, there was a span of 11 bases. The CDR3 totals 11 residues. The CDR3 region has the DNA TGTGCCAGCCTTCGTAGCGGTGAGCAGTTCTTC. Protein product: CASLRSGEQFF.

This clonotype was seen a few times. The rearrangement joins TRBV5-6 to TRBJ2-2, with a tentative D call TRBD1 (6 bases). Trimming shortened V by 2 bases and J by 5 bases, and 19 bases separated the two germline ends. The CDR3 is made up of 17 amino acids. Germline CDR1 reads SGHDT; CDR2 reads YYEEEE. The CDR3 sequence: CASSFTKVWGHTGELFF. CDR3 in DNA: TGTGCCAGCAGCTTTACGAAGGTCTGGGGGCATACCGGGGAGCTGTTTTTT.

The J gene is TRBJ2-1, the V gene TRBV12-3 or TRBV12-4; 12 bases fit TRBD2. The V segment lost 3 bases and the J segment 6 bases; nucleotides outside the gene matches: 15. The CDR3 has 19 residues. CDR3 DNA: TGTGCCAGCAGTTTGGCCGACTTAGGACTAGCGGGAAAGTTCAATGAGCAGTTCTTC. Protein product: CASSLADLGLAGKFNEQFF.

The sample holds a few counts of this clonotype. The rearrangement uses TRBV29-1 and TRBJ2-3; D is unresolved. Trimming shortened V by 4 bases and J by 6 bases, and 17 bases separated the two germline ends. The germline gives CDR1 SQVTM, CDR2 ANQGSEA. The CDR3 runs to 14 residues. CDR3 nucleotide sequence: TGCAGCGTTGGAGCAAGGATGAAGTCGGATACGCAGTATTTT. This sequence encodes CSVGARMKSDTQYF.

In this sample, this clonotype turned up a few times. A much larger clone differs by one base, so this may be a read error. The chain employs TRBV6-5 and TRBJ2-5; a possible D gene is TRBD1 (6 bases). The ends were cut back, 7 bases at V and 11 bases at J, with 23 bases in the middle. CDR3 size: 14 residues. Looked up from germline, CDR1 is MNHEY and CDR2 is SVGAGI. As DNA, the CDR3 is TGTGCCAGCAACCACGGGTACAGGGAAAATGAGCAGTACTTC. This sequence encodes CASNHGYRENEQYF.

The count of this clonotype is one. The genes are TRBV2 and TRBJ2-7, with 7 bases fitting TRBD2. The length of the CDR3 is 16 residues. The J segment lost 0 bases and the V segment lost 1 base, leaving 6 bases of the junction unmatched. Germline V gene lookup returns CDR1 SNHLY and CDR2 FYNNEI. CDR3 region: CASSEEALADSYEQYF. CDR3 DNA sequence: TGTGCCAGCAGTGAAGAGGCGCTAGCGGACTCCTACGAGCAGTACTTC. The full variable domain, its missing parts supplied by reference TRBV2 and TRBJ2-7, is EPEVTQTPSHQVTQMGQEVILRCVPISNHLYFYWYRQILGQKVEFLVSFYNNEISEKSEIFDDQFSVERPDGSNFTLKIRSTKLEDSAMYFCASSEEALADSYEQYFGPGTRLTVT.

The gene calls are TRBV27 and TRBJ2-1; 14 bases are shared with TRBD2. The V gene end was trimmed by 7 bases and the J gene end by 6 bases; junction bases not matched to a gene: 5. There are 15 residues in the CDR3. The germline gives CDR1 MNHEY, CDR2 SMNVEV (reference sequence). CDR3 in DNA: TGTGCCAGCAACGTTGGGACTAGCGGGAGCAATGAGCAGTTCTTC. This codes for CASNVGTSGSNEQFF.

This clonotype was observed a handful of times. The chain joins TRBV20-1 to TRBJ2-4, with no clear D. The CDR3 is 12 amino acids. V gave up 6 bases and J gave up 6 bases, with 12 bases separating them. The V gene's germline CDR1 is DFQATT and CDR2 SNEGSKA (reference sequence). For the CDR3, the DNA is TGCAGTGCCCCCCGCGTGGGAAACATTCAGTACTTC. Protein: CSAPRVGNIQYF.

The table lists this clonotype with a few counts. A read error may be the cause here, since a much bigger clone is one base away. V gene TRBV3-1 combines with J gene TRBJ1-2; maybe TRBD1 (5 bases). CDR3 length: 14 amino acids. Germline CDR1 and CDR2: LGHDT and YNNKEL (reference sequence). CDR3: CASSQDYTGYGNTF. The CDR3 DNA follows: TGTGCCAGCAGCCAAGATTATACAGGCTATGGCAACACCTTC.

The V call is TRBV6-5, the J call TRBJ1-1; D is undetermined. Between the trimmed V and J ends, which lost 6 bases and 0 bases, there was a span of 14 bases. In germline, CDR1 is MNHEY, CDR2 SVGAGI. The CDR3 consists of 15 residues. The CDR3 DNA is TGTGCCAGCAGGAAGGTTATGACTATGAACACTGAAGCTTTCTTT. It yields the protein CASRKVMTMNTEAFF.

This clonotype was seen many times. The rearrangement links TRBV20-1 to TRBJ1-5; a possible D gene is TRBD1 (6 bases). Germline CDR1 DFQATT, CDR2 SNEGSKA (reference sequence). V was cut by 2 bases and J by 4 bases, with 15 bases left in between. This CDR3 contains 15 residues. The CDR3 region has the DNA TGCAGTGCTAGACAGACCGGGACAAGGAATCAGCCCCAGCATTTT. The encoded protein is CSARQTGTRNQPQHF.

Of note for this clonotype: This may be a read error, as it is one base from a much larger clone. The V gene is TRBV12-3 or TRBV12-4, the J gene TRBJ2-3; possible D gene TRBD1, 6 bases. The CDR3 is 15 residues long. Trimming cost V 6 bases and J 3 bases, with 16 bases left between them. The CDR3 sequence is CASRTGSLGTDTQYF. In DNA, the CDR3 is TGTGCCAGCAGAACAGGGAGCTTAGGGACAGATACGCAGTATTTT.

Concerning this clonotype: One end of the junction is discordant with germline, which a read error may explain. The chain is built from TRBV18 and TRBJ2-1; D is perhaps TRBD2 (6 bases). There are 17 residues in the CDR3. Germline lookup yields CDR1 KGHSH and CDR2 LQKENI. The CDR3 region is CANSPEGAGSPYWEQFF. Written as DNA, the CDR3 is TGTGCCAACTCACCTGAAGGGGCGGGAAGCCCATACTGGGAGCAGTTCTTC.

The rearrangement links TRBV28 to TRBJ2-1; tentative D call: TRBD2 (7 bases). The germline V gene has CDR1 MDHEN and CDR2 SYDVKM. V was trimmed by 10 bases and J by 5 bases, leaving 18 bases between them. This CDR3 spans 14 amino acids. CDR3 in amino acids: CATKGGGIHNEQFF. CDR3 coding DNA: TGTGCCACCAAGGGGGGGGGGATACACAATGAGCAGTTCTTC.

There are a few counts of this clonotype. The CDR3 spells CAISDPRGADTGELFF. CDR3 in DNA: TGTGCCATCAGTGACCCGCGGGGGGCCGACACCGGGGAGCTGTTTTTT. V and J are TRBV10-3 and TRBJ2-2, with TRBD2 matching 8 bases. V gave up 3 bases and J gave up 3 bases; unmatched junction bases: 6. CDR3 length equals 16 residues. From germline, CDR1 is ENHRY and CDR2 SYGVKD.

This chain connects TRBV7-6 to TRBJ1-5; D is uncertain. The CDR3 is 13 residues long. Trimming cost V 6 bases and J 3 bases, with 9 bases left between them. In germline, CDR1 is SGHVS, CDR2 FNYEAQ. CDR3 DNA: TGTGCCAGCAGTAGTGCGGACAATCAGCCCCAGCATTTT. Its translation is CASSSADNQPQHF. The full variable domain, its missing parts supplied by reference TRBV7-6 and TRBJ1-5, is GAGVSQSPRYKVTKRGQDVALRCDPISGHVSLYWYRQALGQGPEFLTYFNYEAQQDKSGLPNDRFSAERPEGSISTLTIQRTEQRDSAMYRCASSSADNQPQHFGDGTRLSIL.